The next 5 T cell receptor beta chains were all read from a single sample in a study of T cells in Graves' hyperthyroidism and ophthalmopathy (dated by TCRdb to between 2017 and 2020). Receptor libraries were prepared by multiplex PCR. Sequencing was performed on an Illumina HiSeq 2000. TCR beta CDR3 regions were amplified from RNA transcripts. A first-round RT-PCR of the TCR CDR3 used the HTBI primer set with the Qiagen OneStep RT-PCR kit. Starting from the raw public reads, TCRdb applied fastp trimming at Q25, assembled clones with MiXCR and retained in-frame beta chains. For every CDR3 protein sequence, its rows merge into one entry that carries the most common genes and DNA. The sample table contains about 320,000 distinct CDR3 sequences; only one count was recorded for about 15% of them. Around 33% of the sample goes to the ten largest clones. The specimen sequenced was blood. The source is a young man with Graves' hyperthyroidism.

The sample holds a few counts of this clonotype. The chain uses TRBV7-9 and TRBJ1-3, with TRBD1 matching 8 bases. Trimming at V came to 10 bases and at J to 2 bases, leaving 7 bases not matched to a gene. This CDR3 is built from 14 residues. CDR1 SEHNR and CDR2 FQNEAQ come from the germline V gene (reference sequence). The CDR3: CANRPGQAGNTIYF. As DNA, the CDR3 is TGTGCCAACAGACCGGGACAGGCTGGAAACACCATATATTTT.

This CDR3 reads CAWSLTTGVLEQYF. The CDR3 DNA is TGTGCCTGGAGTCTAACGACAGGGGTTCTCGAGCAGTACTTC. The rearrangement links TRBV30 to TRBJ2-7; 8 bases match TRBD1. In germline, CDR1 is GTSNPN, CDR2 SVGIG (reference sequence). J gave up 6 bases and V 2 bases, and 9 bases lay outside the gene matches. The CDR3 has 14 amino acids.

The chain carries TRBV7-9 and TRBJ2-7; 11 bases line up with TRBD2. Germline values: CDR1 SEHNR, CDR2 FQNEAQ (reference sequence). The V and J ends lost 5 bases and 2 bases, in that order; junction bases with no gene match: 8. The CDR3 contains 16 residues. The CDR3 DNA follows: TGTGCCAGCAGCCACACTAGCGGGAGCTTCCCCTACGAGCAGTACTTC. Translated: CASSHTSGSFPYEQYF.

For this clonotype: A much larger clone lies one base from this, so it may be a read error. The chain recombines TRBV3-1 with TRBJ2-2, with D perhaps assigned TRBD1 or TRBD2 (5 bases each). Germline V gene data show CDR1 as LGHDT and CDR2 as YNNKEL (reference sequence). The CDR3 has 14 amino acids. CDR3 protein: CASIGTANTGELCF. As DNA, the CDR3 is TGTGCCAGCATCGGGACGGCAAACACCGGGGAGCTGTGTTTT.

This clonotype has only a few counts. One end of the junction does not line up with germline, which may come from a read error. The chain links TRBV6-1 to TRBJ1-3; a weak D match, TRBD1 (5 bases). The V gene's germline CDR1 is MNHNS and CDR2 SASEGT. The CDR3 is made up of 16 amino acids. CDR3 in amino acids: CANSERFGASGNTIYF. In DNA form, the CDR3 reads TGTGCCAACAGTGAAAGATTTGGGGCCTCTGGAAACACCATATATTTT.